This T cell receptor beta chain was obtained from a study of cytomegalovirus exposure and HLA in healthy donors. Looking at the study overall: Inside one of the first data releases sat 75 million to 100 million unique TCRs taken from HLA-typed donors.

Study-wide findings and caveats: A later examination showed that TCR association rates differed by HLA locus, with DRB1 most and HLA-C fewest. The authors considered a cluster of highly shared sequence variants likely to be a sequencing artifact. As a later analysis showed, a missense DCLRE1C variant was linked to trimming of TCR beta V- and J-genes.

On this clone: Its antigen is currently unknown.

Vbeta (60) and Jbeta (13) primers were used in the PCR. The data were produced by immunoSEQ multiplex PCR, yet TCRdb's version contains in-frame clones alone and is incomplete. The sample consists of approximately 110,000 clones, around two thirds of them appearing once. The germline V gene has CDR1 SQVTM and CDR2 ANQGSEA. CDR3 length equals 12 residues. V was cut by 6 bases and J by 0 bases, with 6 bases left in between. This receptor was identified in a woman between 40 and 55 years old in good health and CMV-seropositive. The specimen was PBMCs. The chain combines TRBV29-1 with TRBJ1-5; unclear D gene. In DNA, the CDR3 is TGCAGCGTCGAGAATAGCAATCAGCCCCAGCATTTT. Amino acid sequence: CSVENSNQPQHF.